The 31 T cell receptor beta chains given below trace back to one sample, sequenced in a study of blood T cell repertoires in COVID-19 (TCRdb year 2020). Libraries came from the immunoSEQ multiplex PCR assay. TCRdb took over this immuneACCESS table, retaining in-frame rearrangements with V and J assigned. Such tables are incomplete; in checked studies, under half of the missing clones stem from an unresolved V gene, and the remainder is unexplained. In all, the sample holds about 60,000 clones, and under 90% of those were seen once. The ten top clones hold approximately 12% of the sample. Sequenced material: peripheral blood. These receptors originate from a human donor in a cohort sampled during active COVID-19.

This clone was found once. The chain carries TRBV19 and TRBJ1-5, with 8 bases matching TRBD1. The length of the CDR3 is 15 residues. CDR1 and CDR2 (germline): LNHDA, SQIVND (reference sequence). V was pared by 7 bases and J by 7 bases, with 12 bases of the junction left unmatched. The CDR3 bases are TGTGCCAGTACCCCGAGAGGACAGGGAGGACAGCCCCAGCATTTT. It is translated as CASTPRGQGGQPQHF.

The V gene is TRBV4-3, the J gene TRBJ2-5; TRBD2 aligns across 7 bases. V lost 1 base and J lost 4; bases outside the gene matches: 6. The germline V gene has CDR1 LGHNA and CDR2 YSLEER. The CDR3 runs to 15 residues. The CDR3 loop is CASSQALAAGETQYF. The CDR3 DNA is TGCGCCAGCAGCCAAGCTCTAGCGGCCGGAGAGACCCAGTACTTC.

The chain uses TRBV5-1 and TRBJ2-7; 8 bases agree with TRBD1. The length of the CDR3 is 14 residues. J lost 0 bases, V lost 2 bases, and 1 base had no gene match. CDR1 and CDR2 (germline): SGHRS, YFSETQ. CDR3 in amino acids: CASSLQGGSYEQYF. CDR3 nucleotide sequence: TGCGCCAGCAGCTTACAGGGGGGCTCCTACGAGCAGTACTTC.

This sequence joins TRBV18 and TRBJ2-1; D is possibly TRBD1 (5 bases). Germline V gene lookup returns CDR1 KGHSH and CDR2 LQKENI. Trimming took off 0 bases at V and 7 bases at J, with 13 bases between the two ends. This CDR3 is built from 15 residues. CDR3 nucleotides: TGTGCCAGCTCACCACCCCAGGGCAAGGGGAATGAGCAGTTCTTC. Its translation is CASSPPQGKGNEQFF. Full variable domain (rest looked up from reference TRBV18 and TRBJ2-1): NAGVMQNPRHLVRRRGQEARLRCSPMKGHSHVYWYRQLPEEGLKFMVYLQKENIIDESGMPKERFSAEFPKEGPSILRIQQVVRGDSAAYFCASSPPQGKGNEQFFGPGTRLTVL.

J is TRBJ1-2 and V is TRBV5-8, with 8 bases matching TRBD1. Germline CDR1 reads SGHTS; CDR2 reads YDEGEE. Germline trimming cut 4 bases from V and 1 base from J; bases unmatched to any gene: 9. The CDR3 is made up of 16 amino acids. The CDR3: CASSRLAGGDNYGYTF. DNA of the CDR3: TGTGCCAGCAGCCGCTTGGCAGGGGGCGATAACTATGGCTACACCTTC.

This clone has just one count. DNA for the CDR3: TGTGCCTCAAGGCAGGGCTCTGGGGCCAACGTCCTGACTTTC. Translated: CASRQGSGANVLTF. This chain joins TRBV19 and TRBJ2-6; perhaps TRBD1 as D (5 bases). CDR1 and CDR2 (germline): LNHDA, SQIVND (reference sequence). The CDR3 loop spans 14 amino acids. The V gene lost 11 bases and the J gene lost 0 bases, with 11 bases spanning the gap.

The chain carries TRBV19 and TRBJ1-2; 7 nucleotides agree with TRBD1. The CDR3 is 15 residues long. Per germline, CDR1 LNHDA and CDR2 SQIVND (reference sequence). V dropped 7 bases and J dropped 5; count of bases not matched to a gene: 13. This chain's CDR3 is CASNPGTVLRYGYTF. CDR3 coding DNA: TGTGCCAGTAACCCCGGGACAGTTCTGAGGTATGGCTACACCTTC.

The chain employs TRBV11-2 and TRBJ1-6; D is ambiguous. The CDR3 is made up of 15 amino acids. Germline lookup yields CDR1 SGHAT and CDR2 FQNNGV. V gave up 1 base and J gave up 4 bases, with 8 bases separating them. The CDR3 nucleotides read TGTGCCAGCAGCTTAGCCCACTGTTATAATTCACCCCTCCACTTT. Translated, it gives CASSLAHCYNSPLHF.

This chain connects TRBV19 to TRBJ1-5, with D tentatively TRBD1 (6 bases). V lost 5 bases and J 5 bases, leaving 10 bases between the germline ends. CDR3 length: 13 residues. Germline CDR1 reads LNHDA; CDR2 reads SQIVND (reference sequence). The CDR3 loop is CASSWDTYQPQHF. CDR3 nucleotide sequence: TGTGCCAGTAGTTGGGACACCTATCAGCCCCAGCATTTT.

The V call is TRBV5-6, the J call TRBJ2-2; TRBD2 agrees at 7 bases. This CDR3 has 16 amino acids. Trimming removed 1 base from V and 3 bases from J; junction bases left unmatched: 6. Germline CDR1 is SGHDT and CDR2 is YYEEEE. This CDR3 is CASSLWLAAYTGELFF. CDR3 nucleotide sequence: TGTGCCAGCAGCTTGTGGCTAGCGGCCTACACCGGGGAGCTGTTTTTT.

The J gene is TRBJ1-2, the V gene TRBV12-3 or TRBV12-4, with D unclear. The CDR3 runs 12 residues. V shed 3 bases and J shed 6 bases, with 8 bases lying between them. The CDR3 DNA reads TGTGCCAGCAGTTTCGGGGAGGATGGCTACACCTTC. Amino acid sequence: CASSFGEDGYTF.

This clone was observed a few times. The CDR3 DNA reads TGTGCCAGCACCCCCCGACACCAGACACTTAACACCGGGGAGCTGTTTTTT. Translated: CASTPRHQTLNTGELFF. The chain couples TRBV7-2 to TRBJ2-2, with D unresolved. Trimming removed 7 bases at V and 2 bases at J, with 20 bases between. The V gene's germline CDR1 is SGHTA and CDR2 FQGNSA. CDR3 length: 17 amino acids.

The chain joins TRBV11-2 to TRBJ2-5; 7 positions agree with TRBD1. The CDR3 totals 16 residues. Per the germline V gene, CDR1 is SGHAT and CDR2 is FQNNGV. The V and J ends lost 5 bases and 7 bases, in that order; junction bases with no gene match: 16. The CDR3 here is CASSKDRETWLGTQYF. DNA of the CDR3: TGTGCCAGCAGCAAAGACAGGGAGACGTGGCTCGGGACCCAGTACTTC.

V is TRBV28 and J is TRBJ2-7, with TRBD2 matching 8 bases. Germline V gene data show CDR1 as MDHEN and CDR2 as SYDVKM. Unmatched junction bases numbered 6, after V lost 4 bases and J lost 4 bases. The CDR3 loop spans 14 amino acids. CDR3 amino acids: CASSSSGSRYEQYF. CDR3 nucleotide sequence: TGTGCCAGCAGTTCAAGCGGGAGCCGGTACGAGCAGTACTTC.

The sample holds one count of this clone. V gene TRBV19 combines with J gene TRBJ1-5; the D gene is possibly TRBD1 (5 bases). Germline V gene sequence: CDR1 LNHDA, CDR2 SQIVND (reference sequence). This CDR3 contains 16 residues. V was trimmed by 6 bases and J by 1 base, leaving 16 bases between them. This CDR3 is CASRKYETVSNQPQHF. CDR3 nucleotides: TGTGCCAGTAGAAAGTACGAGACAGTAAGCAATCAGCCCCAGCATTTT.

J is TRBJ1-6 and V is TRBV5-6; TRBD1 matches at 11 bases. Losses at the gene ends were 3 bases for V and 10 bases for J; bases not matched to a gene: 3. This CDR3 is built from 14 residues. Germline values: CDR1 SGHDT, CDR2 YYEEEE. The DNA of the CDR3 is TGTGCCAGCAGCTGGGGACAGGGGGGCTCACCCCTCCACTTT. Its translation is CASSWGQGGSPLHF.

The chain uses TRBV7-9 and TRBJ2-5; 8 nucleotides agree with TRBD2. The length of the CDR3 is 16 residues. The V segment lost 2 bases and the J segment 3 bases; nucleotides outside the gene matches: 8. Germline V CDR1 and CDR2: SEHNR, FQNEAQ (reference sequence). The chain's CDR3 is CASSLPLAGGKETQYF. The CDR3 DNA reads TGTGCCAGCAGCTTACCTCTGGCGGGGGGCAAAGAGACCCAGTACTTC.

This chain links TRBV18 with TRBJ1-5; weak D call: TRBD1 (5 bases). This CDR3 is 16 amino acids long. The V and J ends lost 6 bases and 0 bases respectively, with 15 bases between them. Germline lookup yields CDR1 KGHSH and CDR2 LQKENI. This chain's CDR3 is CASSLTVPDSNQPQHF. CDR3 in DNA: TGTGCCAGCTCCCTGACAGTGCCCGATAGCAATCAGCCCCAGCATTTT.

The chain carries TRBV7-2 and TRBJ1-5; the D gene is possibly TRBD1 (5 bases). Trimming shortened V by 5 bases and J by 3 bases, and 11 bases separated the two germline ends. CDR1 is SGHTA and CDR2 is FQGNSA in the germline V gene. The CDR3 loop spans 14 amino acids. CDR3 bases: TGTGCCAGCAGCCCGCAGGGTATCAATCAGCCCCAGCATTTT. It translates to CASSPQGINQPQHF.

The gene calls are TRBV15 and TRBJ2-7; maybe TRBD1 (6 bases). V was pared by 1 base and J by 3 bases, with 13 bases between. Germline CDR1 LNHNV, CDR2 YYDKDF (reference sequence). The CDR3 has 15 residues. The CDR3 loop reads CATSRASRGIYEQYF. The CDR3 DNA follows: TGTGCCACCAGCAGAGCGAGCAGGGGAATCTACGAGCAGTACTTC.

A few counts support this clone. The V call is TRBV15, the J call TRBJ1-4, with D possibly TRBD1 on 6 matching bases. Germline assignment: CDR1 LNHNV and CDR2 YYDKDF (reference sequence). The CDR3 covers 13 residues. The V and J ends lost 6 bases and 5 bases respectively, with 10 bases between them. For the CDR3, the DNA is TGTGCCACCAGGAAGGACAGAAATGAAAAACTGTTTTTT. This encodes CATRKDRNEKLFF.

The rearrangement joins TRBV6-5 to TRBJ1-2; D is uncertain. This CDR3 has 14 amino acids. The germline V and J ends were trimmed by 5 bases and 2 bases, with 12 bases remaining between them. CDR1 MNHEY and CDR2 SVGAGI come from the germline V gene. CDR3 region: CASSPGRTNYGYTF. CDR3 coding DNA: TGTGCCAGCAGTCCCGGGAGAACAAACTATGGCTACACCTTC.

The chain employs TRBV5-6 and TRBJ2-5; the match to TRBD1 covers 9 bases. The CDR3 is 14 residues long. The trim removed 3 bases at V and 6 bases at J, leaving 6 bases unmatched. Germline assignment: CDR1 SGHDT and CDR2 YYEEEE. CDR3: CASSSYRGLKTQYF. CDR3 nucleotides: TGTGCCAGCAGCTCGTACAGGGGGCTAAAGACCCAGTACTTC.

V gene TRBV5-6 combines with J gene TRBJ2-7, with a tentative D call TRBD1 (6 bases). CDR1 SGHDT and CDR2 YYEEEE come from the germline V gene. V lost 5 bases to trimming and J lost 2 bases, with 14 bases between them. The CDR3 loop spans 14 amino acids. The CDR3 DNA reads as TGTGCCAGCAGAAGCTACAGGGAAACCTACGAGCAGTACTTC. Translation: CASRSYRETYEQYF.

The chain has TRBV4-1 and TRBJ1-1; D is unresolved. The V end lost 1 base, the J end lost 4 bases, and 10 bases lay between the germline ends. Germline V gene data show CDR1 as MGHRA and CDR2 as YSYEKL. This CDR3 is 14 amino acids long. The CDR3 sequence is CASSQVSGSTEAFF. Written as DNA, the CDR3 is TGCGCCAGCAGCCAAGTTAGTGGTAGCACTGAAGCTTTCTTT.

The genes are TRBV30 and TRBJ1-1; D unresolved. This CDR3 is built from 11 residues. V lost 0 bases to trimming and J lost 6 bases, with 5 bases between them. Germline values: CDR1 GTSNPN, CDR2 SVGIG (reference sequence). Here the CDR3 reads CAWSVGPEAFF. CDR3 nucleotides: TGTGCCTGGAGTGTGGGCCCTGAAGCTTTCTTT.

The V gene is TRBV14, the J gene TRBJ2-2; 12 nucleotides match TRBD2. Germline CDR1 and CDR2: SGHDN and FVKESK. The CDR3 length is 16 residues. V lost 4 bases, J lost 4 bases, and 4 bases stayed unmatched. The CDR3 DNA is TGTGCCAGCAGCCTCTTGGGACTAGCGGGCACCGGGGAGCTGTTTTTT. Protein product: CASSLLGLAGTGELFF.

The chain is built from TRBV9 and TRBJ1-6; 7 nucleotides match TRBD1. V dropped 0 bases and J dropped 6; count of bases not matched to a gene: 6. This CDR3 spans 16 amino acids. In germline, CDR1 is SGDLS, CDR2 YYNGEE. CDR3 protein: CASSVGPGTANSPLHF. DNA of the CDR3: TGTGCCAGCAGCGTAGGCCCCGGGACAGCTAATTCACCCCTCCACTTT.

CDR3 region: CASRVGTGALGTEAFF. The CDR3 nucleotides read TGTGCCAGCAGGGTAGGGACAGGGGCCCTTGGCACTGAAGCTTTCTTT. The chain uses TRBV27 and TRBJ1-1; TRBD1 agrees at 10 bases. With V trimmed by 6 bases and J by 4 bases, 11 bases remained unmatched. From germline, CDR1 is MNHEY and CDR2 SMNVEV (reference sequence). The CDR3 covers 16 residues.

The chain uses TRBV7-2 and TRBJ2-7; 10 nucleotides agree with TRBD2. CDR3 size: 14 residues. J lost 11 bases, V lost 4 bases, and 11 bases had no gene match. Germline CDR1 and CDR2: SGHTA and FQGNSA. As DNA, the CDR3 is TGTGCCAGCAGCTCCTTAGCGGGGGGCCCGGGGGAGTACTTC. As protein: CASSSLAGGPGEYF.

The rearrangement links TRBV7-9 to TRBJ2-7, with a tentative D call TRBD1 (5 bases). The CDR3 is 14 residues long. Trimming pared 8 bases from V and 3 bases from J, leaving 17 bases between. CDR1 and CDR2 (germline): SEHNR, FQNEAQ (reference sequence). The CDR3 DNA is TGTGCCAGCTCCGACAGTCTTGGGGTCTACGAGCAGTACTTC. Amino acid sequence: CASSDSLGVYEQYF.